This paragraph reports one T cell receptor (beta chain). The trim removed 5 bases at V and 8 bases at J, leaving 10 bases unmatched. The CDR3 loop spans 15 amino acids. The V gene's germline CDR1 is LNHDA and CDR2 SQIVND (reference sequence). The sample belongs to a study of blood T cell repertoires in COVID-19. Profiling relied on immunoSEQ multiplex PCR, and the TCRdb table lists in-frame clones only, not all of them. The repertoire consists of approximately 220,000 clones, with roughly 85% occurring once and the leading ten covering around 4.6%. The chain carries TRBV19 and TRBJ1-4; 8 bases map to TRBD1. The sequencing input was PBMCs or T cells enriched from blood (not recorded which). This clonotype originated in a woman aged 50 to 60 who had been exposed to COVID-19. The chain's CDR3 is CASSGRTGSGEKLFF. The DNA of the CDR3 is TGTGCCAGTAGTGGACGGACAGGGTCGGGGGAAAAACTGTTTTTT.